This T cell receptor (beta chain) derives from a study of blood T cell repertoires in COVID-19. About the study: There were acute and convalescent COVID-19 samples, and they came from the United States, Italy and Spain. From T cells, B-cell-depleted T cells, or PBMCs came the material, which was cDNA or gDNA.

In the source study's methods: Estimation of nucleated cell counts relied on the amplification of reference gene primers. Clones were sequenced by immunoSEQ multiplex PCR, and TCRdb holds only the in-frame ones, with some missing. V and J calls plus clone size are reproduced from that table; the DNA served to infer D and trimming. The data contain about 100,000 clones, about nine tenths of them seen just once; the ten biggest clones take up 0.85% to 1%. The CDR3 runs to 18 residues. Trimming at V came to 1 base and at J to 1 base, leaving 10 bases not matched to a gene. In germline, CDR1 is MGHRA, CDR2 YSYEKL.

The rearrangement joins TRBV4-1 to TRBJ2-7; 10 bases fit TRBD2. The clonotype originates from a man in his sixties with acute or convalescent COVID-19. Sequences were obtained from peripheral blood. CDR3 sequence: CASSQVLGLAGVSYEQYF. CDR3 coding DNA: TGCGCCAGCAGCCAAGTATTAGGTCTAGCGGGAGTGTCCTACGAGCAGTACTTC.